Ten or more counts support the clone carrying this T cell receptor beta chain. This CDR3 has 18 amino acids. The germline V gene has CDR1 ENHRY and CDR2 SYGVKD. V lost 2 bases, J lost 2 bases, and 12 bases stayed unmatched. This sample was included in a study of T-cell memory formation after mild COVID-19. TCRdb re-called the 5' RACE reads through MiXCR, storing one row per CDR3 protein. Among over 450,000 distinct CDR3 sequences listed, 20% were seen once. The origin of this receptor is an adult woman who had mild COVID-19 (a few samples of this study predate the infection). Cell type and time point are not known. This sequence joins TRBV10-3 and TRBJ2-7; 10 nucleotides align to TRBD1. What was sequenced was PBMCs or a T cell subset sorted from them (not recorded which). For the CDR3, the DNA is TGTGCCATCAGTGAGCCGGGACAGGGGCCGACCAGGACCTACGAGCAGTACTTC. It yields the protein CAISEPGQGPTRTYEQYF.